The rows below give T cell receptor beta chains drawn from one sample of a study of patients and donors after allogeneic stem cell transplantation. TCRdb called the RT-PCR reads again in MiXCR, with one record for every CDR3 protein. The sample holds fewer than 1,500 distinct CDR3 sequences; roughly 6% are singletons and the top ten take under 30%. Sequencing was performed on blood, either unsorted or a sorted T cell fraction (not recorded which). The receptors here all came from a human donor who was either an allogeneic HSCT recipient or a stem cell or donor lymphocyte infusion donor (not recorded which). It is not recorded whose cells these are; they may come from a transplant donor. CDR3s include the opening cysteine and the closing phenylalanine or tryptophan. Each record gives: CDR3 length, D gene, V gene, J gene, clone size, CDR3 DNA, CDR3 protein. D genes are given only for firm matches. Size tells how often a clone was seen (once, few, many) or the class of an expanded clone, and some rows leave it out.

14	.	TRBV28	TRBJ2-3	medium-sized	TGTGCCAGCGCGGGACTCTTCCGCACAGATACGCAGTATTTT	CASAGLFRTDTQYF
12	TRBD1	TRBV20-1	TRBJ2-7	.	TGCAGTGCTACCGAGACAGGGTCCGAGCAGTACTTC	CSATETGSEQYF
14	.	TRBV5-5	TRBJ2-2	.	TGTGCCACCAGGGTGGCAGCCAACACCGGGGAGCTGTTTTTT	CATRVAANTGELFF
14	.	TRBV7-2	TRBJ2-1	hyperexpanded	TGTGCCAGCAACGTGGGGCTTCCCCACAATGAGCAGTTCTTC	CASNVGLPHNEQFF
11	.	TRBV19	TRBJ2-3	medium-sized	TGTGCCAGTAGTGCCGGAGATACGCAGTATTTT	CASSAGDTQYF
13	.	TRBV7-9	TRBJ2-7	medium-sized	TGTGCCAGCAGCTTAGAGTACGGGGGCGAGCAGTACTTC	CASSLEYGGEQYF
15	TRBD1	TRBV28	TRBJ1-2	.	TGTGCCAGCGGAAGACCGGGACAGCGGATTTATGGCTACACCTTC	CASGRPGQRIYGYTF
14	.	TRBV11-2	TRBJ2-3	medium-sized	TGTGCCAGCAGTGACGCGGGGCAGAGACAGACGCAGTATTTT	CASSDAGQRQTQYF
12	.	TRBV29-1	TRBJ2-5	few	TGCAGCGTTAAACAGTTACAAGAGACCCAGTACTTC	CSVKQLQETQYF
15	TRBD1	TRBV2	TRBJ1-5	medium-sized	TGTGCCAGCAGGAGGGGACAGGCCCCAAATCAGCCCCAGCATTTT	CASRRGQAPNQPQHF
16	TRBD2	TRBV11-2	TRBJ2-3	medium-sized	TGTGCCAGCAGCCCTGGACTAGCGGGGAGCACAGATACGCAGTATTTT	CASSPGLAGSTDTQYF
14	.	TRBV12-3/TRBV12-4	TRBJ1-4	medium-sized	TGTGCCAGCAGTTCGGACAGAGCTAATGAAAAACTGTTTTTT	CASSSDRANEKLFF
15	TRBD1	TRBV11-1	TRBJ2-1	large	TGTGCCAGCAGCCCCACGGGACAGGTCTACAATGAGCAGTTCTTC	CASSPTGQVYNEQFF
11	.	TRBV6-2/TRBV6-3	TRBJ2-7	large	TGTGCCAGCGCCATGGCCTACGAGCAGTACTTC	CASAMAYEQYF
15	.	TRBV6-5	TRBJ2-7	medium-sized	TGTGCCAGCAGTTTCAAAGGGAGTGGCCCCTACGAGCAGTACTTC	CASSFKGSGPYEQYF
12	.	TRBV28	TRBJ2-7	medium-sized	TGTGCCAGCAGTCCGTCCAACCCCGAGCAGTACTTC	CASSPSNPEQYF
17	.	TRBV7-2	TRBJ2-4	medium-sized	TGTGCCAGCAGCTTAGACCCGGGCCCTGGAGCCAAAAACATTCAGTACTTC	CASSLDPGPGAKNIQYF
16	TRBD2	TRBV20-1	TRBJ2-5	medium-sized	TGCAGTGCTAGTGGGACTAGCGGGAGGGCCGCGGAGACCCAGTACTTC	CSASGTSGRAAETQYF
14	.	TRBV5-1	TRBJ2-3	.	TGCGCCAGCAGCTTGGCAGGGTTCACAGATACGCAGTATTTT	CASSLAGFTDTQYF
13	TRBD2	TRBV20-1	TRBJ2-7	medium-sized	TGCAGTGCTACCTCAGCGGGAGGCCACGAGCAGTACTTC	CSATSAGGHEQYF
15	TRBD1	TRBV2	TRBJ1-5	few	TGTGCCAGCAGGGACAGGGGCACTAGCAATCAGCCCCAGCATTTT	CASRDRGTSNQPQHF
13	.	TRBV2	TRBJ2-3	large	TGTGCCAGCAGTGTGGGTGACACAGATACGCAGTATTTT	CASSVGDTDTQYF
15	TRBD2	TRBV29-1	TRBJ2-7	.	TGCAGCGCAATGGGAGGGACTAGCGCTACCTACGAGCAGTACTTC	CSAMGGTSATYEQYF
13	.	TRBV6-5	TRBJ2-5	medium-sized	TGTGCCAGCAGTTACTCGAATAGGGAGACCCAGTACTTC	CASSYSNRETQYF
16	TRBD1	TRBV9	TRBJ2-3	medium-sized	TGTGCCAGCAGCGTAGCTGCGACAGGGGGCACAGATACGCAGTATTTT	CASSVAATGGTDTQYF
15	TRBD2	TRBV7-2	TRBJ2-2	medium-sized	TGTGCCAGCATCCCGACTAGCGGGAGGACCGGGGAGCTGTTTTTT	CASIPTSGRTGELFF
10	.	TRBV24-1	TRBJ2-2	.	TGTGCCACTAGCGCTGGGGAGCTGTTTTTT	CATSAGELFF
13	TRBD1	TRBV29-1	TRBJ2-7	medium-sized	TGCAGCGTTCAGGGGGACAGGGGGAGCGAGCAGTACTTC	CSVQGDRGSEQYF
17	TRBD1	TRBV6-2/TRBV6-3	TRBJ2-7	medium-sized	TGTGCCAGCAGTTACTCCCCGGGCAGGGGGTCCTCCTACGAGCAGTACTTC	CASSYSPGRGSSYEQYF
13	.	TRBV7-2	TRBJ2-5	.	TGTGCCAGCACCCGGAGGGGGAAAGAGACCCAGTACTTC	CASTRRGKETQYF
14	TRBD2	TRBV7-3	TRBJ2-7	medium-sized	TGTGCCAGCAGCCCTAGCGGGAGTACTGCCGAGCAGTACTTC	CASSPSGSTAEQYF
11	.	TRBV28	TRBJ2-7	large	TGTGCCAGCAGAACTTACTACGAGCAGTACTTC	CASRTYYEQYF
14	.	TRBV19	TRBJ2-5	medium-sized	TGTGCCAGTAGTTTCCGGGACCCTGGAGAGACCCAGTACTTC	CASSFRDPGETQYF
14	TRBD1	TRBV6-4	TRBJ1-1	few	TGTGCCAGCAGTGCGGGACAGGGGGCGAGGGTAGCTTTCTTT	CASSAGQGARVAFF
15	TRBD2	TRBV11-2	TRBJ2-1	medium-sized	TGTGCCAGCAGCTCCTCTAGCGGCGCTTACAATGAGCAGTTCTTC	CASSSSSGAYNEQFF
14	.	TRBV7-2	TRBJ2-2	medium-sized	TGTGCCAGCAGCCGTAGACAGAACACCGGGGAGCTGTTTTTT	CASSRRQNTGELFF
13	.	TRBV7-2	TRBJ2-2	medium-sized	TGTGCCAGCAGCTTGCAGATCACCGGGGAGCTGTTTTTT	CASSLQITGELFF
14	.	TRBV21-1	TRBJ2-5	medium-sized	TGTGCCAGCAGCACAACAAAAGCATGGGAGACCCAGTACTTC	CASSTTKAWETQYF
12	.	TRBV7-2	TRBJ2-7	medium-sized	TGTGCCAGCAGCCCTAGGGGATACGAGCAGTACTTC	CASSPRGYEQYF